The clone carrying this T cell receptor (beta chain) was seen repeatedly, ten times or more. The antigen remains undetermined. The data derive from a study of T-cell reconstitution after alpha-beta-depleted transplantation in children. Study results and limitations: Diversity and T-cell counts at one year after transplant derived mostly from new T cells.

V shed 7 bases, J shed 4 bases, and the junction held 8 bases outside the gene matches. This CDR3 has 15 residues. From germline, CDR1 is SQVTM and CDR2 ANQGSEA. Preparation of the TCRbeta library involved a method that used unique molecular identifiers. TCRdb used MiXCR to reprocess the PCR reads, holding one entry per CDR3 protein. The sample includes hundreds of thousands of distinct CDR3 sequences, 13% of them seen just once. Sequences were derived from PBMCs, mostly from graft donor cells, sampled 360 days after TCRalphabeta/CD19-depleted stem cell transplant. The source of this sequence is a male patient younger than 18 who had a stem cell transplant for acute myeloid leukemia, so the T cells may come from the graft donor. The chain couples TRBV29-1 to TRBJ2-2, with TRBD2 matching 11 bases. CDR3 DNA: TGCAGCGCCACTAGCGGGAGAGTAGGCACCGGGGAGCTGTTTTTT. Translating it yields CSATSGRVGTGELFF.